The source of this T cell receptor beta chain is a study of T cell clonality in common variable immunodeficiency. This clone was detected ten times or more. The read gets to within 3 residues of the CDR3 end, and the germline J gene fills in the rest. TCRdb keeps only in-frame clones here, not all; method: immunoSEQ multiplex PCR. The data list around 45,000 clones, none observed once; 5% to 6.5% falls to the top ten. Blood samples were heparinized, about 5 to 9 ml per donor. CDR3 length: 13 amino acids. CDR1 is MNHEY, CDR2 SVGEGT, per germline. The V and J ends lost 2 bases and 6 bases respectively, with 10 bases between them.

Sequencing was performed on peripheral blood mononuclear cells. The chain uses TRBV6-2 or TRBV6-3 and TRBJ1-2; D is perhaps TRBD1 (6 bases). The TCR sequence derives from a person aged 18 to 75 in good health. The sequenced part of the CDR3 DNA is TGTGCCAGCAGTTACATAGACAGGAATGGC. Its protein product is CASSYIDRNG. The whole CDR3 sequence is CASSYIDRNGYTF.